A single sample is the source of the 28 T cell receptor beta chains below, sequenced in a study of beta chain features in type 1 diabetes. Every bit of the isolated RNA underwent reverse transcription, so sequencing read expressed TCRB transcripts. The data were produced by immunoSEQ multiplex PCR, yet TCRdb's version contains in-frame clones alone and is incomplete. The sample records 400,000 to 450,000 clones, around 13% being singletons. Sequenced material: naive CD4+ T cells from blood. The receptors derive from a man between 25 and 39 years old in good health.

The chain recombines TRBV30 with TRBJ1-2; TRBD1 matches 7 bases. Germline V gene lookup returns CDR1 GTSNPN and CDR2 SVGIG (reference sequence). The CDR3 runs to 13 residues. The ends lost 3 bases at V and 3 bases at J; junction bases unmatched: 4. The CDR3 protein is CAWRGQSYYGYTF. The CDR3 DNA sequence: TGTGCCTGGAGGGGACAGAGCTACTATGGCTACACCTTC.

The rearrangement uses TRBV9 and TRBJ2-3, with 9 nucleotides matching TRBD2. The germline CDR1 and CDR2 sequences are SGDLS and YYNGEE. This CDR3 is 16 amino acids long. V trimming: 0 bases; J trimming: 4 bases; junction bases outside the gene matches: 6. The CDR3: CASSVGNSGSSDTQYF. The CDR3 region has the DNA TGTGCCAGCAGCGTAGGGAATAGCGGGAGTTCAGATACGCAGTATTTT.

Only a few counts were recorded for this clone. The chain joins TRBV10-3 to TRBJ2-3, with D possibly matching TRBD1 (6 bases). V dropped 0 bases and J dropped 3 bases, with 13 bases sitting between them. CDR3 length: 16 residues. Germline assignment: CDR1 ENHRY and CDR2 SYGVKD. The CDR3 spells CAISESPGDRTDTQYF. The DNA of the CDR3 is TGTGCCATCAGTGAGTCCCCAGGGGACCGGACAGATACGCAGTATTTT.

V and J are TRBV27 and TRBJ2-4, with D possibly being TRBD1 or TRBD2 (5 bases each). CDR1 and CDR2 from the germline V gene are MNHEY and SMNVEV (reference sequence). The germline V and J ends were trimmed by 6 bases and 8 bases, with 20 bases remaining between them. CDR3 length: 15 amino acids. CDR3 bases: TGTGCCAGCAGAACAACCGGGACCCTAGGGCACATTCAGTACTTC. Its translation is CASRTTGTLGHIQYF.

This clone has a handful of counts. This rearrangement joins TRBV10-3 to TRBJ2-1; 7 bases line up with TRBD1. The germline V gene has CDR1 ENHRY and CDR2 SYGVKD. The V and J ends lost 2 bases and 5 bases, in that order; junction bases with no gene match: 6. This CDR3 comprises 15 residues. The CDR3 protein is CAISEGRQGDNEQFF. The DNA for the CDR3 is TGTGCCATCAGTGAGGGACGACAGGGAGACAATGAGCAGTTCTTC.

The chain employs TRBV11-3 and TRBJ2-5; 11 bases agree with TRBD2. J lost 2 bases, V lost 1 base, and 6 bases had no gene match. Germline values: CDR1 SGHNT, CDR2 YENEEA. The CDR3 length is 17 residues. CDR3 in DNA: TGTGCCAGCAGCTTAGGACTAGCGGGGTCGAAACAAGAGACCCAGTACTTC. Translating gives CASSLGLAGSKQETQYF.

This clone was picked up a small number of times. The same CDR3 also results from other DNA sequences found in this sample. The chain uses TRBV7-2 and TRBJ2-1, with D possibly being TRBD1 (6 bases). V gave up 2 bases and J gave up 7 bases, with 12 bases separating them. Germline V gene sequence: CDR1 SGHTA, CDR2 FQGNSA. The CDR3 consists of 14 residues. This CDR3 is CASSLTGSLNEQFF. The CDR3 nucleotides read TGTGCCAGCAGCTTAACAGGGTCTCTAAATGAGCAGTTCTTC.

In its sample, this clone was seen a few times. This sequence joins TRBV11-2 and TRBJ2-5; TRBD1 might be the D (6 bases). This CDR3 is built from 13 residues. Trimming removed 6 bases at V and 3 bases at J, with 11 bases between. The V gene's germline CDR1 is SGHAT and CDR2 FQNNGV. The CDR3 reads CASRQGRKETQYF. Written as DNA, the CDR3 is TGTGCCAGCAGACAGGGACGGAAAGAGACCCAGTACTTC.

The chain couples TRBV2 to TRBJ1-1; D gene uncertain. V dropped 6 bases and J dropped 12 bases, with 11 bases sitting between them. Germline V gene data show CDR1 as SNHLY and CDR2 as FYNNEI. The CDR3 is 10 amino acids. The CDR3 nucleotides read TGTGCCAGCAGAGAGAAGACACCTTTCTTT. Amino acid sequence: CASREKTPFF.

V is TRBV28 and J is TRBJ2-7; tentatively, D is TRBD1 (5 bases). The CDR3 totals 14 residues. The germline CDR1 and CDR2 sequences are MDHEN and SYDVKM. The germline V and J ends were trimmed by 2 bases and 5 bases, with 13 bases remaining between them. In DNA form, the CDR3 reads TGTGCCAGCAGTTTAGGACATATCCCCCACGAGCAGTACGTC. Protein product: CASSLGHIPHEQYV.

The chain is built from TRBV19 and TRBJ2-5; D possibly corresponds to TRBD2 (6 bases). The CDR3 runs to 13 residues. V was trimmed by 6 bases and J by 3 bases, leaving 11 bases between them. Germline CDR1 and CDR2: LNHDA and SQIVND (reference sequence). The CDR3 is CASRTTGEETQYF. Written as DNA, the CDR3 is TGTGCCAGTAGGACCACGGGGGAAGAGACCCAGTACTTC.

The chain employs TRBV4-1 and TRBJ2-1; the match to TRBD2 covers 9 bases. The germline CDR1 and CDR2 sequences are MGHRA and YSYEKL. V was pared by 2 bases and J by 8 bases, with 10 bases of the junction left unmatched. The CDR3 sequence is 16 residues long. DNA of the CDR3: TGCGCCAGCAGCCAACTAGCGGGGCCCATCAGGGATGAGCAGTTCTTC. Encoded protein: CASSQLAGPIRDEQFF.

The gene calls are TRBV4-1 and TRBJ2-7; D call uncertain. V lost 0 bases, J lost 10 bases, and 10 bases lay in between. The CDR3 is made up of 12 amino acids. CDR1 MGHRA and CDR2 YSYEKL come from the germline V gene. CDR3 protein: CASSQDLGGQYF. Here the CDR3 DNA reads TGCGCCAGCAGCCAAGATTTGGGCGGACAGTACTTC.

V and J are TRBV5-1 and TRBJ2-5, with TRBD2 identical over 8 bases. The V segment lost 0 bases and the J segment 1 base; nucleotides outside the gene matches: 5. The CDR3 is made up of 16 amino acids. CDR1 and CDR2 from the germline V gene are SGHRS and YFSETQ. The CDR3 here is CASSLALAGSQETQYF. The CDR3 DNA reads TGCGCCAGCAGCTTGGCTTTAGCGGGAAGCCAAGAGACCCAGTACTTC.

This clone appeared a few times. This rearrangement joins TRBV5-1 to TRBJ1-4; no firm D call. This CDR3 spans 16 amino acids. Germline V gene sequence: CDR1 SGHRS, CDR2 YFSETQ. Deletions cut 0 bases from V and 2 bases from J, with 11 bases between. The CDR3, as DNA: TGCGCCAGCAGCTTGGAGTGGAGAGGTACTAATGAAAAACTGTTTTTT. Protein product: CASSLEWRGTNEKLFF.

This chain uses TRBV30 with TRBJ2-1; D not resolved. The CDR3 is 12 amino acids. Germline CDR1 and CDR2: GTSNPN and SVGIG (reference sequence). V lost 3 bases and J 5 bases, leaving 8 bases between the germline ends. Here the CDR3 reads CAWSVFNNEQFF. For the CDR3, the DNA is TGTGCCTGGAGCGTCTTCAACAATGAGCAGTTCTTC.

This clone has a handful of counts. This rearrangement joins TRBV5-6 to TRBJ2-7; D call uncertain. V lost 6 bases and J 3 bases, leaving 10 bases between the germline ends. Germline V gene data show CDR1 as SGHDT and CDR2 as YYEEEE. The CDR3 is 12 residues long. CDR3 protein: CASNLMGYEQYF. The CDR3 coding sequence is TGTGCCAGCAACTTAATGGGCTACGAGCAGTACTTC.

A few counts support this clone. CDR3 sequence: CSGRDDRGLCYGYTF. CDR3 nucleotide sequence: TGCAGCGGACGGGACGACAGGGGGCTGTGTTATGGCTACACCTTC. This sequence joins TRBV29-1 and TRBJ1-2; 10 bases match TRBD1. The length of the CDR3 is 15 residues. V lost 7 bases to trimming and J lost 5 bases; unmatched junction nucleotides: 13. The germline CDR1 and CDR2 sequences are SQVTM and ANQGSEA.

This chain uses TRBV29-1 with TRBJ2-7; tentatively, D is TRBD1 (6 bases). Trimming left V 6 bases short and J 3 bases short, with 12 bases between. CDR1 is SQVTM and CDR2 is ANQGSEA in the germline V gene. CDR3 size: 12 residues. In nucleotides, the CDR3 is TGCAGCGTACAGGGTACCCTCTACGAGCAGTACTTC. Protein product: CSVQGTLYEQYF.

V is TRBV19 and J is TRBJ1-1; no firm D call. Per the germline V gene, CDR1 is LNHDA and CDR2 is SQIVND (reference sequence). The CDR3 has 13 residues. V was shortened by 5 bases and J by 2 bases, with 9 bases between the two germline ends. This CDR3 is CASSSTANTEAFF. The CDR3, as DNA: TGTGCCAGTAGTTCGACGGCTAACACTGAAGCTTTCTTT. Variable domain in full (rest from reference TRBV19 and TRBJ1-1): DGGITQSPKYLFRKEGQNVTLSCEQNLNHDAMYWYRQDPGQGLRLIYYSQIVNDFQKGDIAEGYSVSREKKESFPLTVTSAQKNPTAFYLCASSSTANTEAFFGQGTRLTVV.

The chain employs TRBV2 and TRBJ2-3, with D hard to call. CDR3 length: 11 residues. Germline V gene data show CDR1 as SNHLY and CDR2 as FYNNEI. The V and J ends lost 4 bases and 5 bases respectively, with 4 bases between them. CDR3 loop: CASSAGDTQYF. CDR3 in DNA: TGTGCCAGCAGTGCTGGAGATACGCAGTATTTT.

The chain joins TRBV30 to TRBJ2-1; 11 nucleotides match TRBD2. The V segment lost 0 bases and the J segment 1 base; nucleotides outside the gene matches: 5. Germline V gene sequence: CDR1 GTSNPN, CDR2 SVGIG (reference sequence). This CDR3 contains 17 residues. The CDR3 nucleotides read TGTGCCTGGAGTGTACTAGCGGGAGTGGGGTCCTACAATGAGCAGTTCTTC. Residues: CAWSVLAGVGSYNEQFF.

V gene TRBV9 combines with J gene TRBJ2-2, with 7 nucleotides matching TRBD2. Germline-derived CDR1 and CDR2 are SGDLS and YYNGEE. The CDR3 sequence is 17 residues long. V shed 3 bases, J shed 2 bases, and the junction held 10 bases outside the gene matches. The CDR3 is CASSAVGAGSNTGELFF. The CDR3 DNA reads as TGTGCCAGCAGCGCTGTAGGAGCGGGGAGTAACACCGGGGAGCTGTTTTTT.

A few counts support this clone. V and J are TRBV25-1 and TRBJ2-5, with D unclear. This CDR3 has 17 residues. Germline V gene lookup returns CDR1 MGHDK and CDR2 SYGVNS. Trimming removed 6 bases from V and 0 bases from J, with 20 bases in between. DNA of the CDR3: TGTGCCAGCAGGGACGTGTTAGAAGGGCCCGACCAAGAGACCCAGTACTTC. This encodes CASRDVLEGPDQETQYF. Variable domain in full (rest from reference TRBV25-1 and TRBJ2-5): EADIYQTPRYLVIGTGKKITLECSQTMGHDKMYWYQQDPGMELHLIHYSYGVNSTEKGDLSSESTVSRIRTEHFPLTLESARPSHTSQYLCASRDVLEGPDQETQYFGPGTRLLVL.

The rearrangement links TRBV18 to TRBJ2-3; D is tentatively TRBD1 or TRBD2 (5 bases each). V was clipped by 3 bases and J by 6 bases, with 13 bases between them. The CDR3 runs to 14 residues. In germline, CDR1 is KGHSH, CDR2 LQKENI. CDR3 residues: CASSPGPQEDTQYF. The DNA for the CDR3 is TGTGCCAGCTCACCGGGACCGCAAGAGGATACGCAGTATTTT.

The V and J genes are TRBV7-9 and TRBJ2-5; 7 bases are a match to TRBD2. In germline, CDR1 is SEHNR, CDR2 FQNEAQ (reference sequence). The CDR3 covers 15 residues. The trim removed 5 bases at V and 2 bases at J, leaving 8 bases unmatched. DNA for the CDR3: TGTGCCAGCAGCCAGCGGGCGGGGGAACAAGAGACCCAGTACTTC. This codes for CASSQRAGEQETQYF. Together with reference TRBV7-9 and TRBJ2-5, the CDR3 gives the full variable domain: DTGVSQNPRHKITKRGQNVTFRCDPISEHNRLYWYRQTLGQGPEFLTYFQNEAQLEKSRLLSDRFSAERPKGSFSTLEIQRTEQGDSAMYLCASSQRAGEQETQYFGPGTRLLVL.

The V call is TRBV9, the J call TRBJ1-1; D is uncertain. The CDR3 is made up of 15 amino acids. Deletions cut 0 bases from V and 0 bases from J, with 9 bases between. Looked up from germline, CDR1 is SGDLS and CDR2 is YYNGEE. The CDR3 sequence: CASSVGHIMNTEAFF. CDR3 nucleotide sequence: TGTGCCAGCAGCGTAGGTCACATCATGAACACTGAAGCTTTCTTT.

This rearrangement joins TRBV7-8 to TRBJ2-7, with D possibly being TRBD2 (7 bases). The germline V gene encodes CDR1 SGHVS and CDR2 FQNEAQ. This CDR3 region has 15 residues. V dropped 2 bases and J dropped 0 bases, with 11 bases sitting between them. The CDR3 loop is CASSLRGGSSYEQYV. Here the CDR3 DNA reads TGTGCCAGCAGCTTAAGGGGGGGTAGCTCCTACGAGCAGTACGTC.